This entry concerns a single T cell receptor beta chain. What it binds is unknown. The sample holds other DNA sequences that translate to the same CDR3. Primers for the PCR totalled 60 Vbeta and 13 Jbeta. TCRdb's copy holds only in-frame clones and misses some; the assay was immunoSEQ multiplex PCR. This table holds some 250,000 clones, over 70% found once. The data originate from a study of cytomegalovirus exposure and HLA in healthy donors. General study findings and limits: A cluster of highly shared sequence variants was likely a sequencing artifact. No immune exposure information besides CMV serostatus was available.

CDR1 is SGHRS, CDR2 YFSETQ, per germline. With 0 bases clipped from V and 3 bases from J, the junction kept 1 base outside the gene matches. The CDR3 consists of 15 residues. The specimen sequenced was PBMCs. This TCR was sampled from a woman aged 55-75 years in good health and CMV-seropositive. The chain carries TRBV5-1 and TRBJ2-3; 10 bases are a match to TRBD2. The CDR3 sequence is CASSLGTSGTDTQYF. The CDR3, as DNA: TGCGCCAGCAGCTTGGGGACTAGCGGTACAGATACGCAGTATTTT.